This TCR beta chain was found in a study of cytomegalovirus exposure and HLA in healthy donors. Across the whole study: The early release's HLA-typed donors yielded about 85 million unique TCRs. Study-wide results and limits: Previously analyzed data showed that most TCR beta V segments were productive at a frequency of about 87% or about 30%.

Primers: 60 Vbeta forward and 13 Jbeta reverse. Per the study methods: Later reanalysis found 75 million to 100 million unique TCR beta chains, some 10 million of them shared. The method was immunoSEQ multiplex PCR; TCRdb's version includes in-frame clones alone and lacks a portion of them. The D gene and trimming were derived from the DNA, and the V and J assignments and clone size from that table. The sample carries about 140,000 clones, roughly three quarters recorded once. In the case of this clone: Its matching antigen is unknown.

Germline CDR1 reads SGDLS; CDR2 reads YYNGEE. The CDR3 consists of 14 residues. Trimming took off 2 bases at V and 7 bases at J, with 15 bases between the two ends. This TCR derives from a man younger than 30 in good health and CMV-seronegative. Material for sequencing was PBMCs. The chain has TRBV9 and TRBJ1-2; weak D call: TRBD1 (6 bases). The CDR3: CASSVGSGDGGYTF. The CDR3 DNA reads as TGTGCCAGCAGCGTTGGGTCAGGGGATGGTGGCTACACCTTC.